This T cell receptor (beta chain) was sequenced during a study of shared clonotypes between healthy human individuals. This CDR3 contains 14 residues. Deletions cut 3 bases from V and 3 bases from J, with 9 bases between. Germline values: CDR1 MNHEY, CDR2 SVGAGI. Each subset's genomic DNA was shared equally among a number of immunoSEQ plates. TCRdb keeps only in-frame clones here, not all; method: immunoSEQ multiplex PCR. Of some 1.5 million clones in the sample, about 96% were seen once. Sequencing was done on a sample of naive CD4+ T cells sorted from blood. Regarding subset: CD45RA+ positively selected. The receptor was isolated from a young man in good health. This rearrangement joins TRBV6-5 to TRBJ1-5, with no clear D. The CDR3 nucleotides are TGTGCCAGCAGTTATTCCCGCTACAATCAGCCCCAGCATTTT. It yields the protein CASSYSRYNQPQHF.